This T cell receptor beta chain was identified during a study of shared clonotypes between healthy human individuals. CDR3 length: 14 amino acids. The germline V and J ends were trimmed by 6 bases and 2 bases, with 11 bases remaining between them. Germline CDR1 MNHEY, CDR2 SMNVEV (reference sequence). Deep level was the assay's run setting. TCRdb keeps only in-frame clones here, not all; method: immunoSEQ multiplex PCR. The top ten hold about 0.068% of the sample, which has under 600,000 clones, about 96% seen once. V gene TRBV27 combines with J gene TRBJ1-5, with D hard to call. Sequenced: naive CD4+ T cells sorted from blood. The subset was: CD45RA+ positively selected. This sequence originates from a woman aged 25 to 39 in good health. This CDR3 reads CASRVRVGNQPQHF. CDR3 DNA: TGTGCCAGCAGAGTACGGGTGGGCAATCAGCCCCAGCATTTT.